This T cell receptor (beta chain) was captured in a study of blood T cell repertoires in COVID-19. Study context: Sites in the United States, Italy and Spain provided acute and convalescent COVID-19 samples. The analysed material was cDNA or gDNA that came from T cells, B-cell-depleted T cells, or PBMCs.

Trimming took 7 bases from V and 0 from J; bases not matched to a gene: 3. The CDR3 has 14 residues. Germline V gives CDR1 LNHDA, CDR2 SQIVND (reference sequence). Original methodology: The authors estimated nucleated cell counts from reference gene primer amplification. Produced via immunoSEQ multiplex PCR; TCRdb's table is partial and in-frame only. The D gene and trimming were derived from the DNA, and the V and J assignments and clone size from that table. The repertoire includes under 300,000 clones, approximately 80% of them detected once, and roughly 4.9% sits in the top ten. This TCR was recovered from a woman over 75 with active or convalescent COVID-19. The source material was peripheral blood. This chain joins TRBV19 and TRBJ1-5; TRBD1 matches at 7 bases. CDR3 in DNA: TGTGCCAGTAAACAGGGGTATAGCAATCAGCCCCAGCATTTT. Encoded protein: CASKQGYSNQPQHF.